This TCR beta chain was identified in a study of cytomegalovirus exposure and HLA in healthy donors. Use of 60 Vbeta and 13 Jbeta primers characterized the PCR. Clones were read by immunoSEQ multiplex PCR, and TCRdb kept only the in-frame ones, dropping some. The sample consists of around 98,000 clones, around 67% of them appearing once. Broader study findings: TCR beta chains numbering 164 were designated cytomegalovirus-associated.

A remark on this clone: The antigen remains undetermined.

This CDR3 is built from 11 residues. The V gene's germline CDR1 is DFQATT and CDR2 SNEGSKA (reference sequence). The V end was cut by 6 bases, the J end by 3 bases, with 8 bases between. The receptor was isolated from a man aged 50 or older in good health and CMV-seronegative. The chain is built from TRBV20-1 and TRBJ2-5, with D maybe TRBD2 (5 bases). Source material: PBMCs. This chain's CDR3 is CSALREETQYF. The CDR3 DNA reads as TGCAGTGCCTTGCGGGAAGAGACCCAGTACTTC.